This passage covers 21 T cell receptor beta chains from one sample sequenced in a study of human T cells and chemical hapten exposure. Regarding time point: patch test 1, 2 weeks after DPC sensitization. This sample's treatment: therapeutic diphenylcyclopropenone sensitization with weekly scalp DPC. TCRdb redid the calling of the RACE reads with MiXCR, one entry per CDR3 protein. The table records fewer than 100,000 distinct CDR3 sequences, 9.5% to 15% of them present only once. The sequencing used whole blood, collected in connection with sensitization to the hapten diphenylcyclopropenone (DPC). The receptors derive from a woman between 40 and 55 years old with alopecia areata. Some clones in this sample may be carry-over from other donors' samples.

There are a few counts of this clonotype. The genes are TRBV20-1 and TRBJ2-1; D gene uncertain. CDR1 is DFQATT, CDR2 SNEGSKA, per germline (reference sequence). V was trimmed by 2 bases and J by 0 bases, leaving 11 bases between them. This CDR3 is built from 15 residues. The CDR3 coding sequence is TGCAGTGCTAGACTGGACCCGAGCTCCTACAATGAGCAGTTCTTC. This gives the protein CSARLDPSSYNEQFF.

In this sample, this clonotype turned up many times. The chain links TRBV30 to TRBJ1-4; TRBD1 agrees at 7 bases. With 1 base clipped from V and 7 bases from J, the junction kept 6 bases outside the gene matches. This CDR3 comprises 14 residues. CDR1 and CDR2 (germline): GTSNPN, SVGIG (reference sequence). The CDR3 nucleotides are TGTGCCTGGAGTGCTGGTACAGGGGTTGAAAAACTGTTTTTT. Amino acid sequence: CAWSAGTGVEKLFF.

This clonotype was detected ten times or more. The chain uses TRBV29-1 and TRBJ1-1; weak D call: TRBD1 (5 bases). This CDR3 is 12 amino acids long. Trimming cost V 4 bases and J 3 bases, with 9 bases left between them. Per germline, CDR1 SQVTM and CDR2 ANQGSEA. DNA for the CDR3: TGCAGCGTTGGGGGGGGATACACTGAAGCTTTCTTT. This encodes CSVGGGYTEAFF. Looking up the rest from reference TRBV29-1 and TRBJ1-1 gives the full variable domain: SAVISQKPSRDICQRGTSLTIQCQVDSQVTMMFWYRQQPGQSLTLIATANQGSEATYESGFVIDKFPISRPNLTFSTLTVSNMSPEDSSIYLCSVGGGYTEAFFGQGTRLTVV.

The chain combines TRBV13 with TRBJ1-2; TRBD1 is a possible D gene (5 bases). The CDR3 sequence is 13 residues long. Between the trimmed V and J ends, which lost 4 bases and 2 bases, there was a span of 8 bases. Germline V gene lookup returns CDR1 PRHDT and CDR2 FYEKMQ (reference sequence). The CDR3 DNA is TGTGCCAGCAGCTCGACAGAAAACTATGGCTACACCTTC. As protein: CASSSTENYGYTF. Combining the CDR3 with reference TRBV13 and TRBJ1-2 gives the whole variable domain AAGVIQSPRHLIKEKRETATLKCYPIPRHDTVYWYQQGPGQDPQFLISFYEKMQSDKGSIPDRFSAQQFSDYHSELNMSSLELGDSALYFCASSSTENYGYTFGSGTRLTVV.

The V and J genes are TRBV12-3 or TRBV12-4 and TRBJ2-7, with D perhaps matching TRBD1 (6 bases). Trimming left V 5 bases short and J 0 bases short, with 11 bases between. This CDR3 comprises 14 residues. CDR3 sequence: CASSLSGDSYEQYF. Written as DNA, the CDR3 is TGTGCCAGCAGTCTGTCAGGGGACTCCTACGAGCAGTACTTC.

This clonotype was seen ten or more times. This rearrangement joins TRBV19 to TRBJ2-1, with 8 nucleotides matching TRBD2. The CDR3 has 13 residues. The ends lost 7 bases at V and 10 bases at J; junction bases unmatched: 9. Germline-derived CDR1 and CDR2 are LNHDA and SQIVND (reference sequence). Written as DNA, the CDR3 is TGTGCCAGTATCGGCAGCGGGAGACGAGAGCAGTTCTTC. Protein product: CASIGSGRREQFF.

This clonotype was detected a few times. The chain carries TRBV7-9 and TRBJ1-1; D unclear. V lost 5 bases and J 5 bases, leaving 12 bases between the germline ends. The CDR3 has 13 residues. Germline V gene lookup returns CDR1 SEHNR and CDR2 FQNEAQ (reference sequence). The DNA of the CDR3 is TGTGCCAGCAGCCACACACAAGGGACTGAAGCTTTCTTT. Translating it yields CASSHTQGTEAFF.

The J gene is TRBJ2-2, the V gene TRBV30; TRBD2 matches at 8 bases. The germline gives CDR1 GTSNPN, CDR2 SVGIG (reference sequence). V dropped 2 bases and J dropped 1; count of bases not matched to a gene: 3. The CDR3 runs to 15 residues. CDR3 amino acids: CAWSKGLGNTGELFF. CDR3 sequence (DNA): TGTGCCTGGAGTAAGGGACTAGGGAACACCGGGGAGCTGTTTTTT.

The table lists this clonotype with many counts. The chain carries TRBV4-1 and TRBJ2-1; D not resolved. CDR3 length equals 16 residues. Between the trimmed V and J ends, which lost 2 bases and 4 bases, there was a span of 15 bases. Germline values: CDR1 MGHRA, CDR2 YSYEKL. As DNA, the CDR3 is TGCGCCAGCAGCCAAATCGACATGATCTCTTACAATGAGCAGTTCTTC. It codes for CASSQIDMISYNEQFF.

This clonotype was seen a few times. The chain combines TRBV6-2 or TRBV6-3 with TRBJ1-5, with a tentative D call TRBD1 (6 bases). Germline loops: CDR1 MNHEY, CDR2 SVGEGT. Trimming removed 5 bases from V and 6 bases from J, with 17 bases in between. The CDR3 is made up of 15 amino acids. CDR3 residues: CASSPPGRGSQPQHF. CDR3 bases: TGTGCCAGCAGTCCTCCGGGGAGGGGGAGTCAGCCCCAGCATTTT.

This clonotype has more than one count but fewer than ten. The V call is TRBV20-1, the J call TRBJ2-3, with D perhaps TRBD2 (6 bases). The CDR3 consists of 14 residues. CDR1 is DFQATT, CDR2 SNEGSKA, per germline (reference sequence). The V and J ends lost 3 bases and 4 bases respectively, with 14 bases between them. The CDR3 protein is CSARTEGGSDTQYF. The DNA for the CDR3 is TGCAGTGCTAGGACGGAGGGCGGCTCAGATACGCAGTATTTT.

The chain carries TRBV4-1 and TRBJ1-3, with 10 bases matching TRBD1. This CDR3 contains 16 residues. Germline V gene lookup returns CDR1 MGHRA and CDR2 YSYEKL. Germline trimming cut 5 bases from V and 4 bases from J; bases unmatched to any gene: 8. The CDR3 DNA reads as TGCGCCAGCAGCACACGACAGGGGGCGAAGGGAAACACCATATATTTT. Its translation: CASSTRQGAKGNTIYF.

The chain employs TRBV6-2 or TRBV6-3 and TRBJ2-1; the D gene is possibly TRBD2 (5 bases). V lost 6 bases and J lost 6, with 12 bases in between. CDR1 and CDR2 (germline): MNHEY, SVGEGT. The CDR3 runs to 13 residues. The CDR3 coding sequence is TGTGCCAGCAGGGGTGAGAGGGCCAATGAGCAGTTCTTC. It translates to CASRGERANEQFF.

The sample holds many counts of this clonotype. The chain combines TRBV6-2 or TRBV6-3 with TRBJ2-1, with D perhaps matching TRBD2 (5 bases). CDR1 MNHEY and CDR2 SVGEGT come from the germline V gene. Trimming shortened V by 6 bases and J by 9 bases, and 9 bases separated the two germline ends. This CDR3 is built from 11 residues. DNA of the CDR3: TGTGCCAGCAGCATTAGCGTTGAGCAGTTCTTC. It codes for CASSISVEQFF.

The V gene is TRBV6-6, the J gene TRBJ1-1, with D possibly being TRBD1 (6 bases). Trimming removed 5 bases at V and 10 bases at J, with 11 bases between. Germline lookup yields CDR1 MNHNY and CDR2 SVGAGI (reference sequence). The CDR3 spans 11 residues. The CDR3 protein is CASSGGAGAFF. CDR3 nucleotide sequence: TGTGCCAGCAGTGGGGGGGCCGGAGCTTTCTTT.

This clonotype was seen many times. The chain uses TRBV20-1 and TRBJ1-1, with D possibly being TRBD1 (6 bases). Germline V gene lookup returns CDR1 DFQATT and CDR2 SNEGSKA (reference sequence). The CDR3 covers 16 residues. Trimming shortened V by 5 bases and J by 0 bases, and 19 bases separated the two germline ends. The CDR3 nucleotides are TGCAGTGCTGGAGGACCCAGGGGACCCATGAACACTGAAGCTTTCTTT. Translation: CSAGGPRGPMNTEAFF.

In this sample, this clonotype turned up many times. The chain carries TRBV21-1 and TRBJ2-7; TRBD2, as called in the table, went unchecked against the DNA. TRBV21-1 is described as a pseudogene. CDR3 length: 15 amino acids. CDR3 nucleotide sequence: TGTGCCAGCAGCAAAGTTGGGAGGTACCCCTACGAGCAGTACTTC. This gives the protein CASSKVGRYPYEQYF.

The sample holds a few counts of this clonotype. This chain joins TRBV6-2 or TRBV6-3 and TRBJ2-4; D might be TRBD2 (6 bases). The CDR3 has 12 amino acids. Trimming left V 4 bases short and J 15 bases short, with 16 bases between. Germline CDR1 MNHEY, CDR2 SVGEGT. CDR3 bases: TGTGCCAGCAGTTCGGGTGGAGGGACTCGGTACTTC. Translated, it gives CASSSGGGTRYF.

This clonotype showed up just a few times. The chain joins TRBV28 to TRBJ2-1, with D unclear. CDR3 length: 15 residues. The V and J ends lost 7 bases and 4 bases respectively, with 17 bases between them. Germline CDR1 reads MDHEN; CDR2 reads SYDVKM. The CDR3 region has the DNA TGTGCCAGCAATCCCTCAGACAACTTATACAATGAGCAGTTCTTC. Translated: CASNPSDNLYNEQFF.

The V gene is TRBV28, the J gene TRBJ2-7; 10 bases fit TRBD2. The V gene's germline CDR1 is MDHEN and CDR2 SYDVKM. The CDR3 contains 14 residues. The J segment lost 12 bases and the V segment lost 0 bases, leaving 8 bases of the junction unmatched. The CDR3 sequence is CASSLWEGLATAYF. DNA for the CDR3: TGTGCCAGCAGTTTATGGGAGGGACTAGCGACGGCGTACTTC.

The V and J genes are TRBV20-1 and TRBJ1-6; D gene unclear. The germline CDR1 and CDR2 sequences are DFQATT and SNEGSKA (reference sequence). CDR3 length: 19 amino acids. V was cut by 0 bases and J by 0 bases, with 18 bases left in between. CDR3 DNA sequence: TGCAGTGCTAGAGATCCTGCGGACGCCGCCAGCTCCTATAATTCACCCCTCCACTTT. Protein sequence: CSARDPADAASSYNSPLHF.